This T cell receptor (beta chain) was retrieved from a study of blood T cells in healthy people across ages. The overall study: In model experiments, template switching was able to capture about one barcoded beta molecule for every two T cells that were present. Study observations and caveats: Not knowing donor CMV status may have confounded expanded clonotype changes. Correlation between TCR beta diversity and naive T cell percentage was strong.

A word on this clonotype: Its antigen is as yet unknown.

Total RNA was isolated from each sample in quantities of at least 5.5 micrograms. A sample-barcoded 5' primer and a J-beta primer mix were used in a second PCR of roughly 7 to 11 cycles. Each CDR3 protein is one row after TCRdb ran MiXCR on the 5' RACE reads. The repertoire holds about 640,000 distinct CDR3 sequences, roughly three fifths seen once, with over 35% in the top ten. Trimming cost V 7 bases and J 8 bases, with 20 bases left between them. Germline CDR1 and CDR2: MNHEY and SVGAGI. This CDR3 comprises 14 residues. The origin of this receptor is a man aged 55 to 70 in good health. Input material: blood. The rearrangement joins TRBV6-5 to TRBJ1-1, with D perhaps TRBD1 (6 bases). For the CDR3, the DNA is TGTGCCAGCACCCCAGGGACACAAAAAGGGGAAGCTTTCTTT. Its translation is CASTPGTQKGEAFF.